Listed below are T cell receptor beta chains from one sample, sequenced in a study of T cells after somatic rescue of genetic block. Assay used: immunoSEQ multiplex PCR; TCRdb lists only in-frame clones, some missing. The table shows 9,000 to 15,000 clones, with 60% to 75% occurring only once. Sequencing used peripheral blood mononuclear cells (PBMCs). The source is a boy younger than 18. Each CDR3 is given with its conserved first and last residue. D genes are given only for firm matches. Clone size is shown for a subset of rows, as once, few, many or a class of expanded clone.

NA	NA	TRBV6-5	TRBJ2-6	CASSYRGSGANVLTF	TGTGCCAGCAGTTACAGGGGCTCTGGGGCCAACGTCCTGACTTTC
NA	NA	TRBV6-5	TRBJ1-2	CASSYSRMGGYTF	TGTGCCAGCAGTTACTCACGGATGGGGGGCTACACCTTC
NA	TRBD1	TRBV7-3	TRBJ1-1	CASSFTGGTEAFF	TGTGCCAGCAGCTTCACAGGGGGCACTGAAGCTTTCTTT
NA	TRBD1	TRBV13	TRBJ2-6	CASSFHRGAGANVLTF	TGTGCCAGCAGCTTCCACAGGGGGGCCGGGGCCAACGTCCTGACTTTC
few	NA	TRBV5-6	TRBJ2-5	CASSFVETQYF	TGTGCCAGCAGCTTCGTAGAGACCCAGTACTTC
few	NA	TRBV6-5	TRBJ1-5	CASSVTSDSNQPQHF	TGTGCCAGCAGTGTGACTTCGGACAGCAATCAGCCCCAGCATTTT
NA	NA	TRBV27	TRBJ2-7	CASSLGPLAYEQYF	TGTGCCAGCAGTTTAGGCCCCTTAGCTTACGAGCAGTACTTC
NA	NA	TRBV15	TRBJ2-5	CATSRDGRDFTRVTQYF	TGTGCCACCAGCAGAGATGGTCGAGATTTCACCAGGGTGACCCAGTACTTC
NA	NA	TRBV6-5	TRBJ2-5	CASSYLKGQETQYF	TGTGCCAGCAGTTACCTTAAGGGGCAAGAGACCCAGTACTTC
NA	NA	TRBV28	TRBJ1-1	CASSLPRAHPVNTEAFF	TGTGCCAGCAGTTTACCCCGGGCTCACCCGGTGAACACTGAAGCTTTCTTT
NA	NA	TRBV4-1	TRBJ1-5	CASSQDRGGTQHF	TGCGCCAGCAGCCAAGATCGCGGGGGGACCCAGCATTTT
NA	NA	TRBV4-1	TRBJ1-4	CASSQESGGSNEKLFF	TGCGCCAGCAGCCAAGAATCGGGGGGGTCTAATGAAAAACTGTTTTTT